This TCR beta chain was observed in a study of T cell repertoires in cytomegalovirus infection. Study information: Selection of CMV epitopes for the study included recently identified HLA-C-restricted and well-studied HLA-B-restricted ones. Indicated by public TCR beta signatures were CMV infection and matching HLA type. Points from the study as a whole: Across the ex vivo response, the dominant clonotypes were HLA-C-restricted CMV-specific TCR beta clonotypes. Identification of carriers of CMV plus the relevant HLA was performed using cumulative public TCR beta family frequency.

TCRdb re-derived calls from the reads in MiXCR, one entry per CDR3 protein. The table has 550,000 to 700,000 distinct CDR3 sequences, around 40% seen once; the top ten hold over 45%. Of note for this clonotype: Its antigen is as yet unknown.

The sequencing used cultured PBMCs, collected from culture after CMV antigen stimulation. The TCR sequence derives from a human donor in good health (CMV status not recorded). Some clones in this sample may be carry-over from other donors' samples.

CDR3 bases: TGTGCCAGCAGGAACGGAGCGGGAGGGGCGTACTTC. Its protein is CASRNGAGGAYF. The V and J genes are TRBV6-5 and TRBJ2-7, with 10 bases matching TRBD2. There are 12 residues in the CDR3. Germline trimming cut 6 bases from V and 12 bases from J; bases unmatched to any gene: 8. Germline lookup yields CDR1 MNHEY and CDR2 SVGAGI.